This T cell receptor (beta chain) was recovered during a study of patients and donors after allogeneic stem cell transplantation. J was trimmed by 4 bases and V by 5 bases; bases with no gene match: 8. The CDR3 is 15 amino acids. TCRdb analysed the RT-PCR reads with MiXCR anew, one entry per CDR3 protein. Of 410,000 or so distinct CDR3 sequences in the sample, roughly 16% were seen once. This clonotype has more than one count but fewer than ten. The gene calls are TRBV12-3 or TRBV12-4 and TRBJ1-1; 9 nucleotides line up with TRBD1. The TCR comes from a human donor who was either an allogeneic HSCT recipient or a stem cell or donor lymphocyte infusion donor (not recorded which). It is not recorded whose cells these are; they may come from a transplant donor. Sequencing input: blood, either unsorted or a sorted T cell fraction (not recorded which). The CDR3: CASSLNRGQGTEAFF. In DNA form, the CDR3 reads TGTGCCAGCAGTCTTAACAGGGGGCAGGGCACTGAAGCTTTCTTT.